Below are 31 T cell receptor beta chains sequenced from a single sample in a study of OX40 agonist ivuxolimab in advanced cancers. The protocol used for the library was the immunoSEQ multiplex PCR assay. Imported from immuneACCESS, the table was reduced by TCRdb to in-frame sequences with V and J called. These copies leave out some clones; in studies compared against another copy, an unresolved V gene accounts for under half, and the cause of the remainder is not known. Within this sample are roughly 52,000 clones, with 70% to 85% of them counted one time only. Clones ranked in the top ten supply roughly 6.3% of the sample. Sequenced here: CD4+ or CD8+ T cells sorted from blood, sampled in a trial of the OX40 agonist ivuxolimab. The receptors were gathered from an adult with an advanced solid tumor such as melanoma, head and neck, liver or kidney cancer.

This sequence joins TRBV18 and TRBJ2-4; D is tentatively TRBD1 or TRBD2 (5 bases each). CDR1 is KGHSH, CDR2 LQKENI, per germline. Trimming shortened V by 6 bases and J by 4 bases, and 16 bases separated the two germline ends. This CDR3 comprises 15 residues. The CDR3 sequence: CASSPPGRGKNIQYF. In DNA form, the CDR3 reads TGTGCCAGCTCCCCCCCGGGACGAGGAAAAAACATTCAGTACTTC.

This chain links TRBV6-1 with TRBJ2-3; tentatively, D is TRBD1 or TRBD2 (5 bases each). Germline lookup yields CDR1 MNHNS and CDR2 SASEGT. This CDR3 spans 15 amino acids. V shed 4 bases and J shed 2 bases, with 13 bases lying between them. This CDR3 reads CASSGRQRFTDTQYF. The CDR3 DNA is TGTGCCAGCAGTGGCCGACAGCGGTTCACAGATACGCAGTATTTT.

CDR3 bases: TGTGCCAGCAGCGTCTTCGGGACTAGCGTAGGCGAGCAGTTCTTC. Translating gives CASSVFGTSVGEQFF. The V gene is TRBV9, the J gene TRBJ2-1; 10 nucleotides match TRBD2. The CDR3 loop spans 15 amino acids. J gave up 10 bases and V 2 bases, and 9 bases lay outside the gene matches. Germline V gene lookup returns CDR1 SGDLS and CDR2 YYNGEE.

This chain connects TRBV25-1 to TRBJ2-1; D is unclear. From germline, CDR1 is MGHDK and CDR2 SYGVNS. Deletions cut 3 bases from V and 10 bases from J, with 7 bases between. This CDR3 region has 11 residues. CDR3: CASSDQWEQFF. The DNA for the CDR3 is TGTGCCAGCAGTGATCAGTGGGAGCAGTTCTTC.

This chain links TRBV18 with TRBJ2-1, with TRBD2 matching over 16 bases. The CDR3 contains 17 residues. Losses at the gene ends were 3 bases for V and 8 bases for J; bases not matched to a gene: 7. CDR1 and CDR2 from the germline V gene are KGHSH and LQKENI. The CDR3 here is CASSPGTSGRADDEQFF. The CDR3 nucleotides read TGTGCCAGCTCACCGGGGACTAGCGGGAGGGCCGACGATGAGCAGTTCTTC.

V is TRBV10-2 and J is TRBJ2-1, with a possible D match to TRBD2 (6 bases). The CDR3 has 14 residues. Trimming took 0 bases from V and 3 from J, leaving 6 bases between them. Germline values: CDR1 WSHSY, CDR2 SAAADI. In DNA form, the CDR3 reads TGCGCCAGCAGTGAGTCGGGAGGCTACAATGAGCAGTTCTTC. This gives the protein CASSESGGYNEQFF.

The rearrangement joins TRBV11-2 to TRBJ1-2; D perhaps matches TRBD1 (5 bases). The CDR3 covers 14 residues. Germline V gives CDR1 SGHAT, CDR2 FQNNGV. Trimming stripped 4 bases from V and 4 bases from J, with 13 bases between. The CDR3 is CASSSGLVSYGYTF. Here the CDR3 DNA reads TGTGCCAGCAGCTCAGGGTTAGTCAGCTATGGCTACACCTTC.

The V call is TRBV5-4, the J call TRBJ2-3, with 8 bases matching TRBD2. V dropped 0 bases and J dropped 6; count of bases not matched to a gene: 9. Germline-derived CDR1 and CDR2 are SGHNT and YYREEE (reference sequence). This CDR3 contains 16 residues. The CDR3 bases are TGTGCCAGCAGCTTGGCTAGCAAACTAGCGGTGGATACGCAGTATTTT. Its protein product is CASSLASKLAVDTQYF.

V and J are TRBV6-5 and TRBJ2-3; D is unclear. The V end lost 7 bases, the J end lost 1 base, and 12 bases lay between the germline ends. The CDR3 is 14 amino acids. Germline V CDR1 and CDR2: MNHEY, SVGAGI. The chain's CDR3 is CASNRGLGTDTQYF. The CDR3 DNA follows: TGTGCCAGCAACAGAGGCCTTGGCACAGATACGCAGTATTTT.

This clone was counted between two and nine times. This chain uses TRBV6-5 with TRBJ1-6; D ambiguous. This CDR3 region has 15 residues. CDR1 and CDR2 (germline): MNHEY, SVGAGI. The V end lost 0 bases, the J end lost 6 bases, and 9 bases lay between the germline ends. The CDR3 DNA is TGTGCCAGCAGTTACTCGCGCCAAGCTAATTCACCCCTCCACTTT. Translation gives CASSYSRQANSPLHF.

The gene calls are TRBV28 and TRBJ1-2; D not resolved. V shed 3 bases and J shed 8 bases, with 16 bases lying between them. The germline CDR1 and CDR2 sequences are MDHEN and SYDVKM. The CDR3 contains 14 residues. The CDR3 sequence: CASSFISRSMGYTF. CDR3 nucleotide sequence: TGTGCCAGCAGTTTTATTTCCCGGAGTATGGGCTACACCTTC.

The CDR3 DNA reads TGCAGCGGGGGGGCAGGGGGCGCCGGTGGCTACACCTTC. This gives the protein CSGGAGGAGGYTF. V usage is TRBV29-1 and J usage is TRBJ1-2; 8 bases are shared with TRBD1. Germline V gene lookup returns CDR1 SQVTM and CDR2 ANQGSEA. V lost 7 bases to trimming and J lost 7 bases; unmatched junction nucleotides: 11. The CDR3 is made up of 13 amino acids.

The chain links TRBV7-9 to TRBJ2-3; 14 nucleotides align to TRBD2. The CDR3 sequence is 18 residues long. J lost 7 bases, V lost 5 bases, and 14 bases had no gene match. Germline-derived CDR1 and CDR2 are SEHNR and FQNEAQ (reference sequence). The CDR3 nucleotides read TGTGCCAGCAGCACTTCGACGGGACTAGCGGGAGAGGTGAATACGCAGTATTTT. It encodes CASSTSTGLAGEVNTQYF.

This chain connects TRBV27 to TRBJ1-4, with 7 bases matching TRBD1. The CDR3 has 14 amino acids. Germline V gene lookup returns CDR1 MNHEY and CDR2 SMNVEV (reference sequence). The V segment lost 4 bases and the J segment 14 bases; nucleotides outside the gene matches: 13. CDR3 sequence (DNA): TGTGCCAGCAGTTCCGAGAGACAGGGACGAAGGCTGTTTTTT. Translated, it gives CASSSERQGRRLFF.

The chain uses TRBV5-6 and TRBJ1-1; D gene uncertain. CDR3 length: 14 amino acids. V lost 2 bases and J lost 5, with 13 bases in between. Germline CDR1 is SGHDT and CDR2 is YYEEEE. The CDR3 region is CASSFWDRVTEAFF. DNA of the CDR3: TGTGCCAGCAGCTTTTGGGATAGGGTGACTGAAGCTTTCTTT. The full variable domain, its missing parts supplied by reference TRBV5-6 and TRBJ1-1, is DAGVTQSPTHLIKTRGQQVTLRCSPKSGHDTVSWYQQALGQGPQFIFQYYEEEERQRGNFPDRFSGHQFPNYSSELNVNALLLGDSALYLCASSFWDRVTEAFFGQGTRLTVV.

This CDR3 reads CASSQGYTEAFF. The CDR3 DNA follows: TGTGCCAGCAGTCAGGGGTACACTGAAGCTTTCTTT. This rearrangement joins TRBV28 to TRBJ1-1; TRBD1 might be the D (6 bases). This CDR3 is 12 amino acids long. Germline CDR1 reads MDHEN; CDR2 reads SYDVKM. V was clipped by 5 bases and J by 3 bases, with 7 bases between them. Using reference TRBV28 and TRBJ1-1 for the parts outside the CDR3, the full variable domain is DVKVTQSSRYLVKRTGEKVFLECVQDMDHENMFWYRQDPGLGLRLIYFSYDVKMKEKGDIPEGYSVSREKKERFSLILESASTNQTSMYLCASSQGYTEAFFGQGTRLTVV.

The chain is built from TRBV6-5 and TRBJ1-2, with 7 bases aligning to TRBD1. This CDR3 contains 13 residues. CDR1 and CDR2 (germline): MNHEY, SVGAGI. V gave up 2 bases and J gave up 5 bases; unmatched junction bases: 2. CDR3 residues: CASSYDREYGYTF. CDR3 nucleotide sequence: TGTGCCAGCAGTTACGACAGGGAATATGGCTACACCTTC.

This clone came up many times. V and J are TRBV7-3 and TRBJ1-1; D gene unclear. This CDR3 spans 14 amino acids. Per the germline V gene, CDR1 is SGHTA and CDR2 is FQGTGA. Trimming cost V 5 bases and J 2 bases, with 12 bases left between them. The CDR3 DNA sequence: TGTGCCAGCAGCCCTGACGGTCGAAACACTGAAGCTTTCTTT. Its protein product is CASSPDGRNTEAFF.

J is TRBJ1-1 and V is TRBV6-6; no clear D. The ends were cut back, 1 base at V and 1 base at J, with 4 bases in the middle. Germline V gene sequence: CDR1 MNHNY, CDR2 SVGAGI (reference sequence). The CDR3 totals 13 residues. CDR3 sequence reads: CASSYWSNTEAFF. CDR3 DNA sequence: TGTGCCAGCAGTTACTGGTCGAACACTGAAGCTTTCTTT.

The CDR3 sequence: CASRFLDSNEQFF. As DNA, the CDR3 is TGTGCCAGTAGGTTCTTAGACAGCAATGAGCAGTTCTTC. This sequence joins TRBV19 and TRBJ2-1; a weak D match, TRBD1 (5 bases). V shed 6 bases and J shed 6 bases, with 12 bases lying between them. There are 13 residues in the CDR3. CDR1 and CDR2 (germline): LNHDA, SQIVND (reference sequence).

J is TRBJ2-5 and V is TRBV28; D remains unclear. Per the germline V gene, CDR1 is MDHEN and CDR2 is SYDVKM. V was clipped by 2 bases and J by 4 bases, with 2 bases between them. This CDR3 region has 11 residues. CDR3 DNA sequence: TGTGCCAGCAGTTTAGGAGAGACCCAGTACTTC. Its protein is CASSLGETQYF.

V gene TRBV18 combines with J gene TRBJ1-6; 8 bases align to TRBD1. There are 14 residues in the CDR3. V lost 9 bases, J lost 6 bases, and 7 bases stayed unmatched. The germline V gene has CDR1 KGHSH and CDR2 LQKENI. The CDR3 region has the DNA TGTGCCAGTCACCTTGACAGGGGTAATTCACCCCTCCACTTT. Translating gives CASHLDRGNSPLHF.

The chain has TRBV13 and TRBJ2-1, with 14 bases lining up with TRBD2. The trim removed 2 bases at V and 4 bases at J, leaving 13 bases unmatched. The germline V gene encodes CDR1 PRHDT and CDR2 FYEKMQ (reference sequence). This CDR3 has 20 amino acids. The CDR3 region is CASSLSAPGLAGAEYNEQFF. DNA for the CDR3: TGTGCCAGCAGCTTAAGCGCCCCGGGACTAGCGGGAGCTGAGTACAATGAGCAGTTCTTC.

The rearrangement links TRBV7-9 to TRBJ1-5, with unresolved D. The CDR3 consists of 14 residues. V was trimmed by 5 bases and J by 3 bases, leaving 11 bases between them. Per germline, CDR1 SEHNR and CDR2 FQNEAQ (reference sequence). The chain's CDR3 is CASSKGPPNQPQHF. CDR3 in DNA: TGTGCCAGCAGCAAGGGCCCTCCCAATCAGCCCCAGCATTTT.

This sequence joins TRBV11-2 and TRBJ1-2; D call uncertain. With 0 bases removed from V and 9 bases from J, the gap between germline ends came to 11 bases. The germline gives CDR1 SGHAT, CDR2 FQNNGV. The CDR3 has 13 residues. The CDR3 here is CASSLEPEESYTF. In nucleotides, the CDR3 is TGTGCCAGCAGCTTAGAGCCAGAGGAAAGCTACACCTTC.

V is TRBV19 and J is TRBJ2-2; unclear D gene. The CDR3 sequence is 15 residues long. The V and J ends lost 0 bases and 5 bases respectively, with 10 bases between them. The germline gives CDR1 LNHDA, CDR2 SQIVND (reference sequence). CDR3 sequence (DNA): TGTGCCAGTAGTATAGATCCGTGGTCTACCGGGGAGCTGTTTTTT. Translated: CASSIDPWSTGELFF.

The CDR3: CASSLSQVAGGKTQYF. For the CDR3, the DNA is TGTGCCAGCAGCCTCTCGCAGGTAGCGGGAGGAAAGACCCAGTACTTC. The chain employs TRBV4-2 and TRBJ2-5, with TRBD2 matching 10 bases. Trimming took 4 bases from V and 6 from J; bases not matched to a gene: 11. Germline CDR1 LGHNA, CDR2 YNFKEQ. This CDR3 region has 16 residues.

This chain joins TRBV7-7 and TRBJ2-5; 8 bases are shared with TRBD1. The J call is doubtful: the DNA matches TRBJ2-7 better. The V gene's germline CDR1 is SSHAT and CDR2 FNYEAQ (reference sequence). This CDR3 is 14 amino acids long. In nucleotides, the CDR3 is TGTGCCAGCAGCCCCAAGGGACAGGCCTACGAGCAGTACTTC. It translates to CASSPKGQAYEQYF.

V and J are TRBV27 and TRBJ2-3; tentative D call: TRBD1 (5 bases). The germline V gene encodes CDR1 MNHEY and CDR2 SMNVEV (reference sequence). The CDR3 loop spans 18 amino acids. V lost 2 bases and J 1 base, leaving 19 bases between the germline ends. The CDR3 region has the DNA TGTGCCAGCAGTTTAAAATATATCCAGGCAGGGCGCACAGATACGCAGTATTTT. Its translation: CASSLKYIQAGRTDTQYF.

The chain uses TRBV28 and TRBJ2-1; a possible D gene is TRBD2 (6 bases). Germline CDR1 is MDHEN and CDR2 is SYDVKM. There are 12 residues in the CDR3. The V end was cut by 9 bases, the J end by 2 bases, with 8 bases between. The CDR3 region has the DNA TGTGCCAGTTTAGCGGCCTACAATGAGCAGTTCTTC. It codes for CASLAAYNEQFF.

The J gene is TRBJ2-2, the V gene TRBV18; D call uncertain. The CDR3 contains 14 residues. CDR1 is KGHSH, CDR2 LQKENI, per germline. V lost 1 base, J lost 7 bases, and 10 bases lay in between. CDR3 in DNA: TGTGCCAGCTCACCACTAAGTGTTGGCGGGGAGCTGTTTTTT. It codes for CASSPLSVGGELFF.